The rows below give T cell receptor beta chains drawn from one sample of a study of CXCR3-negative and CXCR3-positive naive CD8 T cells. Reanalyzing the 5' RACE reads, TCRdb keeps one entry per CDR3 protein, without DNA. This specimen shows about 80,000 distinct CDR3 sequences; the ten leading clones hold more than 1.5%. Input material: naive CXCR3- CD8+ T cells from blood. The receptors originated from a human donor in good health. Some clones in this sample may be carry-over from other donors' samples. CDR3s include the opening cysteine and the closing phenylalanine or tryptophan. The order of the fields is J gene, V gene, CDR3 protein.

j_call: TRBJ2-3
v_call: TRBV5-1
cdr3_aa: CASSLESSTDTQYF

j_call: TRBJ2-5
v_call: TRBV12-3/TRBV12-4
cdr3_aa: CASSLRAKETQYF

j_call: TRBJ1-2
v_call: TRBV30
cdr3_aa: CAWSEGTGDGYTF

j_call: TRBJ2-7
v_call: TRBV7-9
cdr3_aa: CASSLAGGPYEQYF

j_call: TRBJ2-2
v_call: TRBV12-3/TRBV12-4
cdr3_aa: CASRGHLTGELFF

j_call: TRBJ2-3
v_call: TRBV30
cdr3_aa: CAWSGQGGTDTQYF

j_call: TRBJ2-7
v_call: TRBV6-2/TRBV6-3
cdr3_aa: CASSSGLGAYEHYF

j_call: TRBJ2-7
v_call: TRBV9
cdr3_aa: CASSVGEGAAYEQYF

j_call: TRBJ2-3
v_call: TRBV28
cdr3_aa: CASSSVAGGTEADTQYF

j_call: TRBJ2-7
v_call: TRBV28
cdr3_aa: CASSLRDRAYEQYF

j_call: TRBJ2-1
v_call: TRBV12-3/TRBV12-4
cdr3_aa: CASSGTSGRWAYNEQFF